One sample yielded the 4 T cell receptor beta chains listed below, sequenced in a study of response to subunit inactivated influenza vaccine. TCRdb reprocessed the RT-PCR reads with MiXCR, giving one entry per CDR3 protein. The sample has about 170,000 distinct CDR3 sequences, about an eighth seen once. These same records also appear under a second study, on T cells expressing NK-cell markers. That source adds: cDNA encoding TCR beta was synthesized via 5'RACE template switching incorporating UMIs.

Here the sequenced sample was CD8+ T cells sorted from PBMCs, taken about 12 days after vaccination. All receptors derive from a man in his fifties or sixties who received an inactivated influenza vaccine.

This clonotype came up a few times. This chain joins TRBV27 and TRBJ2-7; TRBD1 matches 8 bases. Germline trimming cut 5 bases from V and 2 bases from J; bases unmatched to any gene: 5. The CDR3 is 14 residues long. Germline V gene data show CDR1 as MNHEY and CDR2 as SMNVEV (reference sequence). As DNA, the CDR3 is TGTGCCAGCAGTCCCTGGACAGGGCCCTACGAGCAGTACTTC. It codes for CASSPWTGPYEQYF.

This clonotype was observed a handful of times. V gene TRBV7-2 combines with J gene TRBJ1-5; D is perhaps TRBD1 (5 bases). There are 15 residues in the CDR3. Trimming left V 2 bases short and J 4 bases short, with 12 bases between. Germline CDR1 is SGHTA and CDR2 is FQGNSA. The CDR3 reads CASSLMAAGNQPQHF. The CDR3, as DNA: TGTGCCAGCAGCTTAATGGCGGCAGGGAATCAGCCCCAGCATTTT.

The V and J genes are TRBV9 and TRBJ2-3, with TRBD2 matching 11 bases. The CDR3 runs 16 residues. Unmatched junction bases numbered 7, after V lost 5 bases and J lost 2 bases. CDR1 is SGDLS, CDR2 YYNGEE, per germline. The CDR3 loop reads CASRPTSGGLTDTQYF. The CDR3 region has the DNA TGTGCCAGCAGACCAACTAGCGGGGGACTCACAGATACGCAGTATTTT.

Only a few counts were recorded for this clonotype. V is TRBV4-3 and J is TRBJ1-6, with TRBD1 matching 8 bases. This CDR3 is built from 16 residues. Germline CDR1 and CDR2: LGHNA and YSLEER. The ends lost 4 bases at V and 9 bases at J; junction bases unmatched: 11. CDR3 protein: CASSPTWGTGLSPLHF. CDR3 in DNA: TGCGCCAGCAGCCCTACTTGGGGGACAGGTCTTTCACCCCTCCACTTT.